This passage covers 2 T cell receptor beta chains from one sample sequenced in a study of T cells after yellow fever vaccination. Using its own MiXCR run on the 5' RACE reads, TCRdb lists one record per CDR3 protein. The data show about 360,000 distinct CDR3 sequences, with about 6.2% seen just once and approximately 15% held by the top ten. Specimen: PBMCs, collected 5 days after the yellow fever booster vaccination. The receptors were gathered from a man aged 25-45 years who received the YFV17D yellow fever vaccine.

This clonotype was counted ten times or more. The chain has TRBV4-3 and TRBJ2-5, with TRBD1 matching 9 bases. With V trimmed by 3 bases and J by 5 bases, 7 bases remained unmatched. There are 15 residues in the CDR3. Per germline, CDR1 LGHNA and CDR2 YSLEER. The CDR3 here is CASSQGQGGLETQYF. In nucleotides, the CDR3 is TGCGCCAGCAGCCAGGGACAGGGTGGGCTGGAGACCCAGTACTTC.

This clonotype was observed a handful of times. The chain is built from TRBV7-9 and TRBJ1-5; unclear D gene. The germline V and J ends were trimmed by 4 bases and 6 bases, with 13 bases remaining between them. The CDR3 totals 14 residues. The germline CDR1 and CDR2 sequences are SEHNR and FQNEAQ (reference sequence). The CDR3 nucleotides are TGTGCCAGCAGCTCGGAAGAATTTACTCAGCCCCAGCATTTT. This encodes CASSSEEFTQPQHF.